The T cell receptor beta chain described here comes from a study of cytomegalovirus exposure and HLA in healthy donors (dated by TCRdb to 2016 to 2017). Describing the broader study: An earlier analysis of approximately 640 of the donors reported 250 to 350 Gb of sequence data and 117 million unique TCR beta sequences from some 180 million T cells. Roughly 300 gigabases of sequencing data and approximately 92 million unique TCR sequences made up an early release that covered several hundred HLA-typed donors. Of the 398 genotyped donors, roughly 80% fell in the genetic ancestry cluster associated with self-reported Caucasian donors. The study aimed to test whether signatures of past pathogen exposure could be identified by cataloging public T cell receptors. The study profiled the T cell repertoires of hundreds of subjects by immunosequencing and related them to cytomegalovirus serostatus. Along with the roughly 670-subject first cohort, a separate validation cohort of over a hundred different subjects was used. High-throughput TCR immunosequencing, statistical association of individual TCRs with disease status, and machine learning were combined to predict cytomegalovirus infection status. To study patterns of TCR occurrence, a later analysis re-analyzed previously published TCR beta repertoires from several hundred donors and added high-resolution HLA genotyping. In the later analysis, no new phenotypic data were used to find candidate immune exposures; instead, reliance was placed on TCR beta sequences and their occurrence across donors. An earlier analysis of 587 of the donors applied high-throughput TCR beta sequencing to assess whether each TCR beta V gene segment acted as functional or pseudogenic. Donor age, sex, ethnicity and CMV serostatus were collected together with the repertoire data. A later genetic analysis took genome-wide SNP genotypes for about 60% of the roughly 670 donors and used that subset as a discovery cohort. Every repertoire in the discovery cohort had been generated on one and the same sequencing platform. HLA typing included class I and class II loci at four-digit resolution. Typing coverage varied by locus: 629-630 donors for A, B, C, DRB1 and DQB1; 522 for DQA1; approximately 610 for DPA1; roughly 470 for DPB1. About five DR-DQ haplotypes were treated as single units for association and clustering because of strong linkage in the cohort. Among 398 genotyped donors of the cohort, an average of roughly 240,000 unique TCR beta nucleotide sequences were sequenced per donor, 15% to 20% of them non-productive. Results and caveats for the whole study, not just this receptor: Roughly uniform sequencing depth across donors was assumed in presence/absence analyses, although this assumption may not hold. Because HLA typing was unavailable for some donors at each locus, only the typed subset was used in association tests. The only immune exposure information available for the cohort was CMV serostatus. In a later genetic analysis, fewer N-insertions in productive TCRs were reported among donors in an Asian-associated ancestry cluster than the roughly 700-donor mean. While some public TCRs were present in many individuals, most TCR sequences turned up only very rarely across donors. A further reported finding was that TCR beta sequences accurately predicted the HLA-A and HLA-B alleles for most subjects in the first cohort. A later analysis reported that several top co-occurrence clusters appeared linked to parvovirus B19, influenza, CMV and Epstein-Barr virus. Correlated functional status among segregating V segments might reflect linkage disequilibrium, but an unknown experimental factor could not be ruled out. Because the 87-base-pair reads could not distinguish some IMGT-functional V segments, including TRBV6-2 and TRBV6-3, those segments were excluded. The earlier analysis of nearly 600 of the donors excluded around 17 rarely observed V segments, including chromosome 9 orphons, because counts were too low. The cohort was sequenced for TCR beta chains only, and without alpha or paired-chain data the features that could be detected were limited. An association between a missense DCLRE1C variant and V-gene and J-gene trimming of TCR beta chains was found in a later genetic analysis and replicated in an independent cohort. A later analysis found that TCR association rates varied across HLA loci, with DRB1 alleles showing the most associated TCRs and HLA-C alleles the fewest. In vitro tests confirmed that a few of the cytomegalovirus-associated TCR beta chains recognize cytomegalovirus antigens. The classifier was reported to diagnose cytomegalovirus status with high specificity and sensitivity in both the original cohort and the validation cohort. The study gave a list of about 150 TCR beta chains associated with cytomegalovirus. A group of highly shared sequence variants was considered likely to be a technical artifact of the sequencing pipeline. When HLA alleles, especially DR and DQ, strongly co-occurred, TCR associations were difficult to assign to individual alleles. Most CMV-associated TCR beta chains appeared to be HLA-restricted in a later analysis, and the HLA associations seemed to be driven largely by CMV exposure. In an earlier analysis of around 600 of the donors, most TCR beta V segments were observed in productive rearrangements about 90% or about 30% of the time, broadly matching IMGT annotations. A later analysis found that HLA-associated TCR beta chains were more clonally expanded and had lower generation probabilities than equally common non-associated chains. The authors suggested that the approach could potentially be extended to other disease states and immunological phenotypes. At a false discovery rate of 0.05, a later analysis linked 15,000 to 20,000 TCR beta sequences to specific HLA alleles.

With regard to this clone: No cognate antigen has been identified for it. No base qualities exist here, and no much larger clone lies one base off it.

Libraries were constructed by the immunoSEQ multiplex PCR assay. A mixture of 60 forward primers for TCR Vbeta segments and 13 reverse primers for TCR Jbeta segments was used in the multiplex PCR. The CDR3 region of rearranged TCR beta genes was amplified from genomic DNA by a multiplex PCR assay. The Illumina HiSeq System was used to sequence the amplified TCR beta libraries as 87-base-pair reads. The published analysis was carried out like this. In a later analysis, 70 million to 95 million unique TCR beta chains were counted across the roughly 700 repertoires, and roughly 9.9 million of these chains were shared by at least two donors. A nearest-neighbor algorithm error-corrected the raw reads and collapsed the reads into unique sequences, merging closely related sequences to remove PCR and sequencing errors. CDR3 sequences were aligned to IMGT reference sequences to assign V, D and J gene segments. For a sequence to be retained, a match of at least six nucleotides was required to both a V gene segment and a J gene segment. A rearrangement counted as productive if the CDR3 had no stop codons and remained in frame with V and J, and every other rearrangement counted as non-productive. CDR3 was defined according to IMGT convention as the region running from the second conserved V-encoded cysteine to the conserved J-encoded phenylalanine. Sequences without an unambiguous match to a single V gene segment were excluded from the earlier analysis of 450 to 650 of the donors. An earlier analysis of several hundred of the donors classified V segments as functional when productive rearrangements were above 56.7% and as segregating when the standard deviation between donors was above 5%. A statistical classification framework was built for diagnosing cytomegalovirus status from the catalog of TCR beta chain sequences. V and J gene assignment, in a later analysis, came from comparing TCR nucleotide sequences with IMGT/GENE-DB human TR gene sequences. The TCRdist pipeline was used in a later analysis to assign CDR3 sequences and most-parsimonious VDJ recombination scenarios. In a later analysis, every TCR beta chain was defined by the combination of its CDR3 amino acid sequence and its V-gene family, and reads without a unique V-gene family were dropped. To address suspected cross-contamination and a sequencing artifact, a later analysis removed 592 highly shared, low-generation-probability nucleotide sequences. A later analysis calculated a clonal expansion index for each public chain from normalized within-repertoire ranks of inferred template counts. In a later analysis, generation probabilities were computed with a VDJ recombination model fitted to out-of-frame rearrangements, and the resulting probabilities were checked against IGoR. In a later analysis, hypergeometric tests were used to score TCR-TCR, TCR-HLA and TCR-CMV co-occurrence, with a repertoire-size bias correction applied to TCR pairs. To estimate false discovery rates, a later analysis permuted the HLA or CMV assignments 20 times. In a later analysis, co-occurring TCRs were grouped using DBSCAN, with TCRdist sequence similarity added in when clustering inside HLA-allele-positive subsets. For co-occurrence clustering, repertoires with fewer than 30,000 or more than 120,000 public chains were excluded, along with a handful of repertoires with anomalous nucleotide sharing. In its TCRdb copy, this immuneACCESS table keeps in-frame sequences only and misses some clones. Where compared with another copy, unresolved V genes explain less than half of these, and the others have no known cause. D and trimming come from the DNA, and the V and J calls and clone size come from that table. This sample comprises about 150,000 clones, about four fifths of them detected only once. The top ten constitute approximately 2.3% of the sample.

V trim: 4 bases; J trim: 9 bases; unmatched bases: 12. The CDR1 and CDR2 encoded by the germline V gene are MDHEN and SYDVKM. Reading from cysteine to phenylalanine, the CDR3 counts 15 amino acids. Just CDR3 DNA is preserved here, 45 bases in frame from base 1. The cohort comprised 550 to 700 healthy bone marrow donors. Cohort members were all nominally healthy when sampled, although unrecorded immune exposures were likely present. The donor was CMV seronegative and belonged to the group of 352 seronegative cohort members. A peripheral blood sample was collected from each donor, and TCR beta sequencing was performed on peripheral blood mononuclear cells. Genomic DNA extraction from the blood cell samples was performed with the Qiagen DNeasy Blood Extraction Kit.

The receptor was derived from a male donor in good health and CMV-seronegative. The receptor chain draws on TRBV28 and TRBJ2-4; 7 central bases correspond to TRBD1. The sequencing input was PBMCs. The CDR3 has the sequence CASSSPGQSPLIQYF. In nucleotide form, the sequence is TGTGCCAGCAGTTCCCCGGGACAGAGTCCCCTCATTCAGTACTTC.